The 4 T cell receptor beta chains below come from one sample, sequenced in a study of CD8+CD57+ T cells in acquired aplastic anemia. All patients picked for sequencing had shown, by flow cytometry, an expansion of CD8+CD57+ cells. Genomic DNA acted as the template from which TCR beta VDJ combination and CDR3 sequence profiling were carried out. Via MiXCR, TCRdb re-called the reads, giving one row per CDR3 protein. Of 400,000 to 600,000 distinct CDR3 sequences listed, around 30% are singletons. The sample was sorted CD4+, CD8+, or CD8+CD57+ T cells (not recorded which) from PBMCs. The receptors derive from a human donor with aplastic anemia.

The V call is TRBV20-1, the J call TRBJ1-2, with 7 bases aligning to TRBD1. CDR1 is DFQATT, CDR2 SNEGSKA, per germline (reference sequence). The V gene end was trimmed by 3 bases and the J gene end by 3 bases; junction bases not matched to a gene: 19. The CDR3 is 18 amino acids. The CDR3 nucleotides read TGCAGTGCTAGGATAGACAGGGTTGGTAGTCGAGGGGACTATGGCTACACCTTC. It is translated as CSARIDRVGSRGDYGYTF.

To note about this clonotype: A clone one base away is much larger, so this may be a read error. The V and J genes are TRBV19 and TRBJ1-5; D is possibly TRBD1 (5 bases). Trimming left V 9 bases short and J 1 base short, with 10 bases between. The CDR3 loop spans 13 amino acids. The V gene's germline CDR1 is LNHDA and CDR2 SQIVND (reference sequence). CDR3 sequence reads: CARSGGSNQPQHF. CDR3 DNA: TGTGCCAGGTCTGGGGGAAGCAATCAGCCCCAGCATTTT.

This clonotype occurred many times. This chain uses TRBV7-9 with TRBJ1-1; D unclear. V gave up 3 bases and J gave up 10 bases, with 6 bases separating them. Germline values: CDR1 SEHNR, CDR2 FQNEAQ (reference sequence). CDR3 size: 10 residues. The CDR3 sequence is CASSLVAAFF. CDR3 in DNA: TGTGCCAGCAGCTTGGTCGCAGCTTTCTTT. The full variable domain, rest sourced from reference TRBV7-9 and TRBJ1-1, is DTGVSQNPRHKITKRGQNVTFRCDPISEHNRLYWYRQTLGQGPEFLTYFQNEAQLEKSRLLSDRFSAERPKGSFSTLEIQRTEQGDSAMYLCASSLVAAFFGQGTRLTVV.

Comments on this clonotype: Relative to the germline gene, one junction end is altered; a read error may explain this. The chain has TRBV7-8 and TRBJ1-1; D call uncertain. This CDR3 is built from 16 residues. CDR1 is SGHVS, CDR2 FQNEAQ, per germline. The CDR3, as DNA: TGTGTCAGCAGCTTAATGCTTGCACCGAAGAACACTGAAGCTTTCTTT. Protein sequence: CVSSLMLAPKNTEAFF.